The 14 T cell receptor beta chains given below trace back to one sample, sequenced in a study of control samples from healthy donors and cancer patients. The method was immunoSEQ multiplex PCR; TCRdb's version includes in-frame clones alone and lacks a portion of them. The table shows 65,000 to 90,000 clones, with about 94% occurring only once. Sequencing input: blood. The receptor set was obtained from a woman aged 25 to 39 in good health.

This sequence joins TRBV5-1 and TRBJ2-7; no reliable D call. V was shortened by 1 base and J by 7 bases, with 15 bases between the two germline ends. The germline V gene encodes CDR1 SGHRS and CDR2 YFSETQ. The CDR3 contains 14 residues. CDR3 sequence (DNA): TGCGCCAGCAGCTTGAGTGCTCGTAGTGGAGAGCAGTACTTC. It yields the protein CASSLSARSGEQYF.

The CDR3 is CASSQGRNYGYTF. The CDR3 DNA follows: TGTGCCAGCAGCCAAGGACGCAACTATGGCTACACCTTC. V gene TRBV14 combines with J gene TRBJ1-2; D not certain. Germline CDR1 reads SGHDN; CDR2 reads FVKESK. The CDR3 is 13 residues long. V was cut by 1 base and J by 2 bases, with 5 bases left in between.

This chain joins TRBV5-1 and TRBJ1-1, with TRBD1 matching over 7 bases. This CDR3 has 14 amino acids. The V segment lost 3 bases and the J segment 7 bases; nucleotides outside the gene matches: 9. Germline assignment: CDR1 SGHRS and CDR2 YFSETQ. The CDR3 sequence: CASSSVQGVNEAFF. The CDR3 region has the DNA TGCGCCAGCAGCTCCGTGCAGGGGGTTAATGAAGCTTTCTTT.

The chain's CDR3 is CASSHLQVQGAGYGYTF. The DNA of the CDR3 is TGTGCCAGCAGCCACCTCCAAGTGCAGGGGGCAGGCTATGGCTACACCTTC. V is TRBV3-1 (or the pseudogene TRBV3-2) and J is TRBJ1-2; TRBD1 aligns across 8 bases. The CDR3 is 17 residues long. V was clipped by 3 bases and J by 4 bases; unmatched bases: 13. Germline values: CDR1 LGHDT, CDR2 YNNKEL (reference sequence).

This sequence joins TRBV12-3 or TRBV12-4 and TRBJ1-6; no definite D call. Trimming took off 4 bases at V and 8 bases at J, with 6 bases between the two ends. This CDR3 contains 12 residues. The CDR3 loop is CASSSLHSPLHF. CDR3 nucleotide sequence: TGTGCCAGCAGTTCTCTCCATTCACCCCTCCACTTT.

This chain links TRBV4-1 with TRBJ2-7, with TRBD2 as a possible D gene (6 bases). The ends were cut back, 1 base at V and 4 bases at J, with 23 bases in the middle. The CDR3 has 18 amino acids. Germline V gene lookup returns CDR1 MGHRA and CDR2 YSYEKL. The CDR3: CASSQGPVTSLTPYEQYF. The CDR3 DNA sequence: TGCGCCAGCAGCCAAGGCCCGGTGACTAGTCTGACACCTTACGAGCAGTACTTC.

The V gene is TRBV12-3 or TRBV12-4, the J gene TRBJ1-2, with unresolved D. Trimming took off 3 bases at V and 4 bases at J, with 9 bases between the two ends. The CDR3 length is 13 residues. The CDR3 here is CASSFSGPYGYTF. The CDR3 DNA reads as TGTGCCAGCAGTTTTTCCGGACCCTATGGCTACACCTTC.

This rearrangement joins TRBV7-9 to TRBJ2-2; 13 nucleotides align to TRBD2. Germline loops: CDR1 SEHNR, CDR2 FQNEAQ (reference sequence). V lost 4 bases and J lost 0; bases outside the gene matches: 8. The CDR3 has 19 amino acids. The CDR3: CASSSLGTSGAANTGELFF. DNA of the CDR3: TGTGCCAGCAGCTCCCTAGGGACTAGCGGGGCCGCGAACACCGGGGAGCTGTTTTTT.

The V and J genes are TRBV7-9 and TRBJ1-5; a weak D match, TRBD1 (6 bases). Germline CDR1 SEHNR, CDR2 FQNEAQ (reference sequence). The CDR3 runs to 16 residues. Trimming cost V 5 bases and J 0 bases, with 14 bases left between them. The CDR3 coding sequence is TGTGCCAGCAGCCCCCGGGGGCCCTATAGCAATCAGCCCCAGCATTTT. Its protein product is CASSPRGPYSNQPQHF.

This chain uses TRBV5-4 with TRBJ2-2, with D uncertain. V was pared by 2 bases and J by 4 bases, with 15 bases between. Germline CDR1 reads SGHNT; CDR2 reads YYREEE (reference sequence). This CDR3 region has 16 residues. CDR3 DNA: TGTGCCAGCAGCTTCGGCCCAACCAGTGGCACCGGGGAGCTGTTTTTT. This sequence encodes CASSFGPTSGTGELFF.

V and J are TRBV29-1 and TRBJ2-3; D remains unclear. This CDR3 has 11 amino acids. The ends were cut back, 4 bases at V and 2 bases at J, with 4 bases in the middle. Germline V gene lookup returns CDR1 SQVTM and CDR2 ANQGSEA. The CDR3 sequence: CSVAVTDTQYF. The CDR3, as DNA: TGCAGCGTTGCGGTCACAGATACGCAGTATTTT.

The V and J genes are TRBV12-3 or TRBV12-4 and TRBJ1-2; no definite D call. Trimming cost V 3 bases and J 2 bases, with 7 bases left between them. The CDR3 sequence is 13 residues long. The CDR3 DNA reads TGTGCCAGCAGTTTCAGGAGAAACTATGGCTACACCTTC. It translates to CASSFRRNYGYTF.

This chain links TRBV10-3 with TRBJ1-1; the D gene is possibly TRBD1 (5 bases). Trimming took off 6 bases at V and 2 bases at J, with 13 bases between the two ends. This CDR3 comprises 14 residues. Germline V gives CDR1 ENHRY, CDR2 SYGVKD. The CDR3 protein is CAIRTSGDNTEAFF. DNA of the CDR3: TGTGCCATCAGGACCTCCGGGGACAACACTGAAGCTTTCTTT.

The V and J genes are TRBV11-2 and TRBJ1-2, with D possibly being TRBD1 (6 bases). Germline lookup yields CDR1 SGHAT and CDR2 FQNNGV. This CDR3 comprises 14 residues. The V end lost 2 bases, the J end lost 5 bases, and 12 bases lay between the germline ends. CDR3 region: CASSLNEDSYGYTF. CDR3 in DNA: TGTGCCAGCAGCTTAAACGAGGACAGTTATGGCTACACCTTC.